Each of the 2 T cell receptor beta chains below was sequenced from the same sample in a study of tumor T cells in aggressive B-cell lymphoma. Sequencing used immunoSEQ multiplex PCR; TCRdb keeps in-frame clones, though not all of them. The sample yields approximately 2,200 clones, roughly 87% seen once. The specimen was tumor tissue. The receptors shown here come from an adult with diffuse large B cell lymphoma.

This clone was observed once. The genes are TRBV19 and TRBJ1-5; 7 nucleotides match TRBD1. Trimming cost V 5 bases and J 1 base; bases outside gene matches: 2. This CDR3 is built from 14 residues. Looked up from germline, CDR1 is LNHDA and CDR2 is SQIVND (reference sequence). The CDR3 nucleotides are TGTGCCAGTAGTGGGGGACAGAGCAATCAGCCCCAGCATTTT. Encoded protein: CASSGGQSNQPQHF.

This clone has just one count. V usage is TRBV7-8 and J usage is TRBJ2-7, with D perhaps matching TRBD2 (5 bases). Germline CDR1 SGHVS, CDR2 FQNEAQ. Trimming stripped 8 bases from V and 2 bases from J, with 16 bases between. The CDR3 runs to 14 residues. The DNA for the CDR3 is TGTGCCAGCGGCCCTAGACTAAACACCTACGAGCAGTACTTC. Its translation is CASGPRLNTYEQYF.